The 30 T cell receptor beta chains in this list originate from one sample, sequenced in a study of T cells in tumors after PD-1 blockade. This table comes from immunoSEQ multiplex PCR, and its TCRdb copy is limited to in-frame clones, with some not included. Of around 14,000 clones listed, 55% to 75% are singletons. The sample consisted of tumor tissue, taken after anti-PD-1 treatment. The receptors originated from a human donor with cutaneous squamous cell carcinoma.

The chain is built from TRBV5-8 and TRBJ2-3; 9 nucleotides align to TRBD1. This CDR3 has 15 amino acids. V lost 2 bases, J lost 2 bases, and 3 bases stayed unmatched. The germline gives CDR1 SGHTS, CDR2 YDEGEE. The CDR3 sequence: CASSLGTGTTDTQYF. Here the CDR3 DNA reads TGTGCCAGCAGCTTAGGGACAGGGACCACAGATACGCAGTATTTT.

V is TRBV5-6 and J is TRBJ1-2, with 9 nucleotides matching TRBD1. Trimming took 4 bases from V and 6 from J; bases not matched to a gene: 10. Germline-derived CDR1 and CDR2 are SGHDT and YYEEEE. CDR3 length: 15 amino acids. The CDR3 DNA follows: TGTGCCAGCAGCCGCCGAAGTACAGGGGGCCATGGCTACACCTTC. Protein product: CASSRRSTGGHGYTF.

The V call is TRBV29-1, the J call TRBJ2-5, with 7 bases fitting TRBD1. After removal of 7 bases from V and 6 bases from J, the junction contained 11 bases not matched to a gene. CDR1 and CDR2 (germline): SQVTM, ANQGSEA. The CDR3 covers 13 residues. Here the CDR3 reads CSGTTGSVQTQYF. In DNA form, the CDR3 reads TGCAGCGGGACGACAGGGAGCGTGCAGACCCAGTACTTC.

This chain links TRBV6-2 or TRBV6-3 with TRBJ2-1, with 10 bases aligning to TRBD2. The CDR3 is made up of 14 amino acids. Germline V gene lookup returns CDR1 MNHEY and CDR2 SVGEGT. Unmatched junction bases numbered 9, after V lost 6 bases and J lost 10 bases. Here the CDR3 reads CASSLSGGPTEQFF. For the CDR3, the DNA is TGTGCCAGCAGCCTTAGCGGGGGGCCCACCGAGCAGTTCTTC.

V gene TRBV14 combines with J gene TRBJ1-2, with a possible D match to TRBD1 (6 bases). The germline CDR1 and CDR2 sequences are SGHDN and FVKESK. The V end lost 3 bases, the J end lost 8 bases, and 19 bases lay between the germline ends. CDR3 length equals 15 residues. In DNA, the CDR3 is TGTGCCAGCAGCCACGAACTACAGGGAACTTCAGGCTACACCTTC. Translated: CASSHELQGTSGYTF.

In its sample, this clone was seen a few times. J is TRBJ2-3 and V is TRBV6-5; no clear D. The CDR3 has 15 residues. Germline-derived CDR1 and CDR2 are MNHEY and SVGAGI. With 0 bases removed from V and 4 bases from J, the gap between germline ends came to 11 bases. CDR3 in amino acids: CASSYSNSRADTQYF. CDR3 DNA: TGTGCCAGCAGTTACTCGAACAGCCGGGCAGATACGCAGTATTTT.

As regards this clone: The junction does not match germline at one end; this may be a read error. The rearrangement uses TRBV19 and TRBJ2-5; 9 bases align to TRBD1. The CDR3 consists of 16 residues. The V gene's germline CDR1 is LNHDA and CDR2 SQIVND (reference sequence). DNA of the CDR3: TGTGCCAGTAGTTCAAAAGGGACAGGGCTTCAAGAGGCCCAGTACTTC. As protein: CASSSKGTGLQEAQYF. The whole variable domain, filled in from reference TRBV19 and TRBJ2-5, reads DGGITQSPKYLFRKEGQNVTLSCEQNLNHDAMYWYRQDPGQGLRLIYYSQIVNDFQKGDIAEGYSVSREKKESFPLTVTSAQKNPTAFYLCASSSKGTGLQEAQYFGPGTRLLVL.

V gene TRBV7-9 combines with J gene TRBJ1-6, with a tentative D call TRBD1 (5 bases). The CDR3 extends over 16 amino acids. V was shortened by 0 bases and J by 0 bases, with 6 bases between the two germline ends. CDR1 and CDR2 from the germline V gene are SEHNR and FQNEAQ (reference sequence). The CDR3 reads CASSLAGGSYNSPLHF. The CDR3 DNA is TGTGCCAGCAGCTTAGCTGGGGGCTCCTATAATTCACCCCTCCACTTT.

This chain joins TRBV19 and TRBJ2-3; 9 bases agree with TRBD2. Trimming at V came to 4 bases and at J to 3 bases, leaving 5 bases not matched to a gene. CDR3 size: 15 residues. Germline CDR1 and CDR2: LNHDA and SQIVND (reference sequence). CDR3 coding DNA: TGTGCCAGTAGTAATAGCGGGAGTGGGACAGATACGCAGTATTTT. It yields the protein CASSNSGSGTDTQYF.

This clone was counted a single time. This chain uses TRBV2 with TRBJ2-5; 9 bases map to TRBD1. With 6 bases clipped from V and 2 bases from J, the junction kept 1 base outside the gene matches. Germline V CDR1 and CDR2: SNHLY, FYNNEI. CDR3 length: 13 amino acids. The CDR3 nucleotides are TGTGCCAGCAGGGGGACAGGGCAAGAGACCCAGTACTTC. Its translation: CASRGTGQETQYF. Based on the CDR3 plus reference TRBV2 and TRBJ2-5, the full variable domain is EPEVTQTPSHQVTQMGQEVILRCVPISNHLYFYWYRQILGQKVEFLVSFYNNEISEKSEIFDDQFSVERPDGSNFTLKIRSTKLEDSAMYFCASRGTGQETQYFGPGTRLLVL.

This clone was counted a few times. The chain employs TRBV10-2 and TRBJ2-1; D is possibly TRBD1 (6 bases). There are 13 residues in the CDR3. Per the germline V gene, CDR1 is WSHSY and CDR2 is SAAADI. V dropped 7 bases and J dropped 4 bases, with 11 bases sitting between them. The CDR3 loop is CASTIGTYNEQFF. The CDR3 nucleotides are TGCGCCAGCACTATAGGGACATACAATGAGCAGTTCTTC.

The chain joins TRBV5-4 to TRBJ2-4; D gene ambiguous. Germline CDR1 is SGHNT and CDR2 is YYREEE (reference sequence). The CDR3 loop spans 15 amino acids. Trimming took off 0 bases at V and 0 bases at J, with 7 bases between the two ends. CDR3 bases: TGTGCCAGCAGCTTGGACCCCGTAGCCAAAAACATTCAGTACTTC. Amino acid sequence: CASSLDPVAKNIQYF.

The V gene is TRBV7-2, the J gene TRBJ2-7, with 10 bases that match TRBD2. V was clipped by 5 bases and J by 1 base; unmatched bases: 14. CDR3 length: 18 amino acids. Germline V lookup: CDR1 SGHTA, CDR2 FQGNSA. CDR3 sequence (DNA): TGTGCCAGCAGCCCGCCCCAAAGGGGGACTAGCGCTTCCTACGAGCAGTACTTC. Encoded protein: CASSPPQRGTSASYEQYF.

Only one count was recorded for this clone. The V gene is TRBV11-3, the J gene TRBJ1-2; D is possibly TRBD1 (5 bases). Trimming stripped 2 bases from V and 3 bases from J, with 10 bases between. The CDR3 covers 14 residues. Germline-derived CDR1 and CDR2 are SGHNT and YENEEA. The CDR3 loop reads CASSLKGSDYGYTF. CDR3 nucleotides: TGTGCCAGCAGCTTAAAGGGGTCAGACTATGGCTACACCTTC.

The V and J genes are TRBV9 and TRBJ1-2; no clear D. Germline V gene data show CDR1 as SGDLS and CDR2 as YYNGEE. Trimming removed 3 bases at V and 2 bases at J, with 8 bases between. CDR3 length: 13 residues. The CDR3 DNA follows: TGTGCCAGCAGCGCCGACATAAACTATGGCTACACCTTC. Protein: CASSADINYGYTF.

This clone appeared a few times. The rearrangement uses TRBV21-1 and TRBJ2-3; the table's D call of TRBD2 was not tested on the DNA. TRBV21-1 is shown as a pseudogene. The CDR3 sequence is 17 residues long. CDR3 in amino acids: CASSPKAQGGGTDTQYF. As DNA, the CDR3 is TGTGCCAGCAGCCCTAAAGCCCAGGGCGGGGGCACAGATACGCAGTATTTT.

This clone is medium-sized in the sample. The J gene is TRBJ2-3, the V gene TRBV18; 13 positions match TRBD2. This CDR3 spans 16 amino acids. Germline assignment: CDR1 KGHSH and CDR2 LQKENI. J was trimmed by 0 bases and V by 4 bases; bases with no gene match: 1. CDR3 coding DNA: TGTGCCAGCTCACGGACTAGCGGGAGAAGCACAGATACGCAGTATTTT. It translates to CASSRTSGRSTDTQYF.

Regarding this clone: The conserved final phenylalanine or tryptophan is absent from the CDR3, which likely points to a read error. No DNA is shown, since the ends of the CDR3 on it are uncertain; the CDR3 is the one TCRdb lists. The chain has TRBV12-3 or TRBV12-4 and TRBJ1-1. Inclusive of both ends, the CDR3 amounts to 11 amino acids. The CDR3 protein is CASAELGQSAL.

By sample share, this clone is large (0.1 to 1%). V gene TRBV7-6 combines with J gene TRBJ2-1; 11 nucleotides match TRBD2. Losses at the gene ends were 8 bases for V and 3 bases for J; bases not matched to a gene: 0. There are 13 residues in the CDR3. CDR1 is SGHVS and CDR2 is FNYEAQ in the germline V gene. Written as DNA, the CDR3 is TGTGCCAGCGGACTAGCGGGCTACAATGAGCAGTTCTTC. Its translation: CASGLAGYNEQFF.

The chain has TRBV4-2 and TRBJ1-2; no definite D call. The germline gives CDR1 LGHNA, CDR2 YNFKEQ. CDR3 length: 12 amino acids. V was trimmed by 1 base and J by 4 bases, leaving 4 bases between them. The CDR3 nucleotides are TGTGCCAGCAGCCAAGGGGCCTATGGCTACACCTTC. This codes for CASSQGAYGYTF.

V is TRBV6-5 and J is TRBJ2-5, with unresolved D. Between the trimmed V and J ends, which lost 7 bases and 3 bases, there was a span of 15 bases. The CDR3 is made up of 14 amino acids. From germline, CDR1 is MNHEY and CDR2 SVGAGI. CDR3: CASKGSITEETQYF. The CDR3 coding sequence is TGTGCCAGCAAGGGTAGCATTACCGAAGAGACCCAGTACTTC.

This clone was counted a few times. This chain uses TRBV3-1 (or the pseudogene TRBV3-2) with TRBJ1-4; TRBD1 aligns across 7 bases. J gave up 0 bases and V 3 bases, and 4 bases lay outside the gene matches. Per germline, CDR1 LGHDT and CDR2 YNNKEL (reference sequence). This CDR3 is 16 amino acids long. This CDR3 is CASSHRQGATNEKLFF. The CDR3 DNA sequence: TGTGCCAGCAGCCACCGACAGGGAGCAACTAATGAAAAACTGTTTTTT.

In its sample, this clone is medium-sized. The V gene is TRBV28, the J gene TRBJ2-4, with TRBD1 identical over 8 bases. The CDR3 runs to 16 residues. Germline CDR1 is MDHEN and CDR2 is SYDVKM. V was clipped by 1 base and J by 7 bases; unmatched bases: 9. The CDR3 nucleotides are TGTGCCAGCAGTTTATCGCAGGGGGCGATAGGGAACATTCAGTACTTC. Protein: CASSLSQGAIGNIQYF.

This clone came up once. CDR3 in DNA: TGTGCCAGCAACTTGGGACTAGCCACTTACAATGAGCAGTTCTTC. Translating gives CASNLGLATYNEQFF. V usage is TRBV7-2 and J usage is TRBJ2-1; TRBD2 matches at 9 bases. V dropped 7 bases and J dropped 4; count of bases not matched to a gene: 8. The germline V gene has CDR1 SGHTA and CDR2 FQGNSA. The CDR3 is made up of 15 amino acids.

Only a few counts were recorded for this clone. The chain joins TRBV11-3 to TRBJ2-1; D unclear. CDR1 and CDR2 (germline): SGHNT, YENEEA. V lost 5 bases to trimming and J lost 1 base, with 3 bases between them. The length of the CDR3 is 12 residues. The CDR3 nucleotides are TGTGCCAGCAGCCCTTCCTACAATGAGCAGTTCTTC. This gives the protein CASSPSYNEQFF.

In DNA form, the CDR3 reads TGTGCCGGAGGGCAGGCCTTCACAGATACGCAGTATTTT. Its protein is CAGGQAFTDTQYF. The chain combines TRBV5-4 with TRBJ2-3, with D perhaps TRBD2 (6 bases). Trimming took off 10 bases at V and 2 bases at J, with 14 bases between the two ends. Germline V lookup: CDR1 SGHNT, CDR2 YYREEE (reference sequence). The CDR3 consists of 13 residues.

As to this clone: Other DNA sequences in the same sample also yield this CDR3. The CDR3 here is CASSPPGRSNQPQHF. For the CDR3, the DNA is TGTGCCAGCTCACCACCCGGCAGAAGCAATCAGCCCCAGCATTTT. The rearrangement links TRBV18 to TRBJ1-5; D gene uncertain. The V end lost 0 bases, the J end lost 1 base, and 7 bases lay between the germline ends. The CDR3 sequence is 15 residues long. The germline gives CDR1 KGHSH, CDR2 LQKENI.

On this clone itself: Relative to the germline gene, one junction end is altered; a read error may explain this. The chain recombines TRBV6-5 with TRBJ2-7; no clear D gene. Germline-derived CDR1 and CDR2 are MNHEY and SVGAGI. This CDR3 contains 13 residues. Written as DNA, the CDR3 is TGTGCCAGCAGTTACTCGAGGCTTTACGAGGAGTACTTC. Translation gives CASSYSRLYEEYF.

Comments on this clone: The junction and the germline gene differ at one end; a read error may be behind it. The J gene is TRBJ2-2, the V gene TRBV7-7; 7 bases map to TRBD2. The length of the CDR3 is 16 residues. Germline CDR1 reads SSHAT; CDR2 reads FNYEAQ (reference sequence). This CDR3 reads CASSSPGGADTGELFF. The CDR3 bases are TGTGCTAGCAGCTCCCCGGGGGGAGCTGATACCGGGGAGCTGTTTTTT.

The CDR3 bases are TGTGCCAGTTCTCGGGGGGACAGGGTCTTTGAAAAACTGTTTTTT. It translates to CASSRGDRVFEKLFF. This chain connects TRBV27 to TRBJ1-4; 9 bases fit TRBD1. The CDR3 consists of 15 residues. After removal of 9 bases from V and 7 bases from J, the junction contained 12 bases not matched to a gene. Germline loops: CDR1 MNHEY, CDR2 SMNVEV (reference sequence).